Listed below are T cell receptor beta chains from one sample, sequenced in a study of cytomegalovirus exposure and HLA in healthy donors. TCRdb's table, derived via immunoSEQ multiplex PCR, lists solely in-frame clones and lacks some. Here the sample spans about 190,000 clones, around nine tenths being singletons. Sequenced: PBMCs. These receptors originate from a young woman in good health and CMV-seronegative. Both conserved end residues are part of each CDR3. The order of the fields is J gene, clone size, V gene, CDR3 length, D gene, CDR3 DNA, CDR3 protein. The D gene is left open where the match is weak. Clone size is stated in some rows and not others, as once, few, many or a class when expanded.

TRBJ2-2 | once | TRBV2 | 15 | TRBD2 | TGTGCCAGCAGTGAGGGAGGGAGACGGACCGGGGAGCTGTTTTTT | CASSEGGRRTGELFF
TRBJ2-3 | NA | TRBV7-9 | 16 | TRBD1 | TGTGCCAGCAGCTCCCCGGGACAGGGGGTAGCAGATACGCAGTATTTT | CASSSPGQGVADTQYF
TRBJ1-2 | NA | TRBV10-3 | 17 | TRBD1 | TGTGCCATCAGTGGAGAGGGCGAGGGGGCGCGGATCTATGGCTACACCTTC | CAISGEGEGARIYGYTF
TRBJ2-3 | NA | TRBV19 | 13 | NA | TGTGCCAGTGGAGGTCCACGCATGGGTACGCAGTATTTT | CASGGPRMGTQYF
TRBJ2-3 | NA | TRBV5-1 | 17 | TRBD2 | TGCGCCAGCAGCCTAGCGGGGAACAGTCCGCTGGCAGATACGCAGTATTTT | CASSLAGNSPLADTQYF
TRBJ1-2 | NA | TRBV4-3 | 16 | TRBD1 | TGCGCCAGCAGCCACGCTCCCCAGGGGGTTTCGGGTGGCTACACCTTC | CASSHAPQGVSGGYTF
TRBJ2-5 | NA | TRBV11-2 | 15 | TRBD2 | TGTGCCAGCAGCTTAGGGGGAGGGATCCAAGAGACCCAGTACTTC | CASSLGGGIQETQYF
TRBJ1-4 | NA | TRBV7-9 | 15 | NA | TGTGCCAGCAGCTCATCGGGGGCAACTAATGAAAAACTGTTTTTT | CASSSSGATNEKLFF
TRBJ2-3 | few | TRBV5-4 | 15 | TRBD1 | TGTGCCAGCAGCTTGGTGGGACAGGGCACAGATACGCAGTATTTT | CASSLVGQGTDTQYF
TRBJ1-2 | NA | TRBV2 | 16 | NA | TGTGCCAGCGGGCGCATTCGGGGGGCATCAACGAGGGGCTACACCTTC | CASGRIRGASTRGYTF
TRBJ2-1 | NA | TRBV7-9 | 15 | TRBD1 | TGTGCCAGCAGCGCCAGGGGGAGCCCTAATAATGAGCAGTTCTTC | CASSARGSPNNEQFF
TRBJ2-3 | NA | TRBV5-6 | 12 | NA | TGTGCCAGCAGCTTGGCTCTAGATACGCAGTATTTT | CASSLALDTQYF
TRBJ2-1 | NA | TRBV28 | 12 | NA | TGTGCCAGCAGCCCTCGGGGGAGTGAGCAGTTCTTC | CASSPRGSEQFF
TRBJ1-5 | few | TRBV11-2 | 15 | NA | TGTGCCAGCAGCTTAGACCAGGGCAGCAATCAGCCCCAGCATTTT | CASSLDQGSNQPQHF
TRBJ2-5 | NA | TRBV5-1 | 14 | TRBD1 | TGCGCCAGCAGCTTGAGGGGGCCAGGGGAGACCCAGTACTTC | CASSLRGPGETQYF
TRBJ2-6 | NA | TRBV6-5 | 16 | NA | TGTGCCAGCAGTTACTTCGAGGGTTCTGGGGCCAACGTCCTGACTTTC | CASSYFEGSGANVLTF
TRBJ2-1 | once | TRBV7-9 | 19 | NA | TGTGCCAGCAGCTTAATCACGTTCAGGTCCTCCCACTCCTACAATGAGCAGTTCTTC | CASSLITFRSSHSYNEQFF
TRBJ2-1 | NA | TRBV5-1 | 14 | TRBD2 | TGCGCCAGCAGCTTACCCCGGGGGGACAATGAGCAGTTCTTC | CASSLPRGDNEQFF
TRBJ2-2 | once | TRBV27 | 15 | NA | TGTGCCAGCAGTTTACAGACTACCGTCGCCGGGGAGCTGTTTTTT | CASSLQTTVAGELFF
TRBJ2-6 | NA | TRBV25-1 | 14 | NA | TGTGCCAGCAGTCGGTACTCTGGGGCCAACGTCCTGACTTTC | CASSRYSGANVLTF
TRBJ1-3 | once | TRBV9 | 16 | NA | TGTGCCAGCAGCGTAGGTCCACTATTCTCTGGAAACACCATATATTTT | CASSVGPLFSGNTIYF
TRBJ1-6 | NA | TRBV18 | 15 | TRBD1 | TGTGCCAGCTCACCACGGGGGACAGGGAATTCACCCCTCCACTTT | CASSPRGTGNSPLHF
TRBJ1-5 | NA | TRBV19 | 18 | NA | TGTGCCAGTAGTATTGAGAGGCGTGCAAGACTCCCAAGACAGCCCCAGCATTTT | CASSIERRARLPRQPQHF
TRBJ1-2 | NA | TRBV7-2 | 14 | NA | TGTGCCAGCAGTCACGGGACAAACACAGAAGGCTACACCTTC | CASSHGTNTEGYTF
TRBJ2-1 | NA | TRBV5-1 | 17 | TRBD2 | TGCGCCAGCAGCCCGCCCCGAACTAGCGGGGGGAACAATGAGCAGTTCTTC | CASSPPRTSGGNNEQFF
TRBJ2-1 | NA | TRBV18 | 16 | TRBD1 | TGTGCCAGCTCACCTCCCTCGGACAGGGGCTACAATGAGCAGTTCTTC | CASSPPSDRGYNEQFF
TRBJ2-1 | NA | TRBV7-2 | 16 | TRBD2 | TGTGCCAGCAGGCCTCGTAGCGGGAGGGCCCGGAATGAGCAGTTCTTC | CASRPRSGRARNEQFF
TRBJ1-5 | NA | TRBV6-1 | 15 | NA | TGTGCCAGCAGTGAAGTAGGGAGGGGCTGGCAGCCCCAGCATTTT | CASSEVGRGWQPQHF
TRBJ2-7 | NA | TRBV19 | 15 | TRBD2 | TGTGCCAGTAGTATAGCGGGGCTAGCGGGATACGAGCAGTACTTC | CASSIAGLAGYEQYF
TRBJ2-2 | NA | TRBV5-1 | 14 | NA | TGCGCCAGCACCGAGGGAATGGGCGCCGGGGAGCTGTTTTTT | CASTEGMGAGELFF
TRBJ2-2 | NA | TRBV4-1 | 18 | TRBD2 | TGCGCCAGCAACACATTAGAGACTAGCGGGAGGAACACCGGGGAGCTGTTTTTT | CASNTLETSGRNTGELFF
TRBJ2-7 | once | TRBV5-1 | 15 | TRBD1 | TGCGCCAGCAGCTTGGAGGGACAGGGGGCGTACGAGCAGTACTTC | CASSLEGQGAYEQYF
TRBJ1-5 | once | TRBV6-1 | 14 | NA | TGTGCCAGCACGCTGGCAAGTTTCAATCAGCCCCAGCATTTT | CASTLASFNQPQHF
TRBJ1-5 | once | TRBV30 | 14 | NA | TGTGCCTGGAGTGTACCGGTCGCGGGGCAGCCCCAGCATTTT | CAWSVPVAGQPQHF
TRBJ1-2 | NA | TRBV6-4 | 13 | NA | TGTGCCAGCAGGCCGGGACTCAACTATGGCTACACCTTC | CASRPGLNYGYTF
TRBJ2-7 | NA | TRBV10-3 | 16 | TRBD1 | TGTGCCATCACTCCGACCGGGACAGGGCCCTCCTACGAGCAGTACTTC | CAITPTGTGPSYEQYF
TRBJ2-7 | NA | TRBV5-4 | 12 | NA | TGTGCCAGCAGCTTGCCGGGCGGGGAGCAGTACTTC | CASSLPGGEQYF
TRBJ1-6 | NA | TRBV6-5 | 16 | NA | TGTGCCAGCAGTTACCGATGGAGCTCCTATAATTCACCCCTCCACTTT | CASSYRWSSYNSPLHF
TRBJ1-1 | NA | TRBV5-1 | 14 | TRBD1 | TGCGCCAGCAGCTTGGGAACAGGGGACACTGAAGCTTTCTTT | CASSLGTGDTEAFF
TRBJ2-7 | NA | TRBV5-1 | 16 | TRBD2 | TGCGCCAGCAGCCCTAGCGGGAGGTCCAGCTCCTACGAGCAGTACTTC | CASSPSGRSSSYEQYF
TRBJ2-5 | NA | TRBV28 | 16 | TRBD1 | TGTGCCAGCAGTTTATATACCCGGACAGGAGAAGAGACCCAGTACTTC | CASSLYTRTGEETQYF
TRBJ2-2 | NA | TRBV10-3 | 13 | NA | TGTGCCATCAGGACAGAAAGCACCGGGGAGCTGTTTTTT | CAIRTESTGELFF
TRBJ2-2 | NA | TRBV7-2 | 16 | NA | TGTGCCAGCAGCTTAGCGCCAGCGGGGAACACCGGGGAGCTGTTTTTT | CASSLAPAGNTGELFF
TRBJ2-1 | NA | TRBV7-3 | 13 | TRBD2 | TGTGCCAGCAGTCTAGCGGCCTACAATGAGCAGTTCTTC | CASSLAAYNEQFF
TRBJ1-5 | NA | TRBV30 | 13 | NA | TGTGCCTGGAGTGGCGGAAGCAATCAGCCCCAGCATTTT | CAWSGGSNQPQHF
TRBJ1-5 | NA | TRBV18 | 17 | TRBD1 | TGTGCCAGCTCACTTCAAAACAGGGGCTATAGCAATCAGCCCCAGCATTTT | CASSLQNRGYSNQPQHF
TRBJ2-7 | NA | TRBV27 | 14 | NA | TGTGCCAGCAGTTTTGCAGGGGGGCCCTACGAGCAGTACTTC | CASSFAGGPYEQYF
TRBJ2-3 | NA | TRBV5-1 | 18 | TRBD2 | TGCGCCAGCAGCTTGGCCGGGACTAGCGGGAGGGCCCCAGATACGCAGTATTTT | CASSLAGTSGRAPDTQYF
TRBJ2-3 | NA | TRBV7-2 | 15 | TRBD2 | TGTGCCAGCAGCTTAGGACTAGCGGGGGGGGATACGCAGTATTTT | CASSLGLAGGDTQYF
TRBJ2-1 | NA | TRBV5-4 | 16 | TRBD1 | TGTGCCAGCAGCCTACGGACAGGGGACCCATACAATGAGCAGTTCTTC | CASSLRTGDPYNEQFF
TRBJ1-1 | NA | TRBV7-2 | 15 | NA | TGTGCCAGCGATAGGCCCAACAGACTGAACACTGAAGCTTTCTTT | CASDRPNRLNTEAFF
TRBJ1-2 | NA | TRBV7-2 | 14 | NA | TGTGCCAGCAGCTCTAGTCCGGGGGGCTATGGCTACACCTTC | CASSSSPGGYGYTF
TRBJ1-2 | NA | TRBV11-3 | 14 | NA | TGTGCCAGCAGCTTGGGGCCGGGGGGCTATGGCTACACCTTC | CASSLGPGGYGYTF